A single sample is the source of the 24 T cell receptor beta chains below, sequenced in a study of blood T cell repertoires in COVID-19. Data came from immunoSEQ multiplex PCR; TCRdb stores just in-frame clones and leaves some out. The repertoire includes about 130,000 clones, approximately 80% of them detected once, and around 18% sits in the top ten. What was sequenced was peripheral blood. Every receptor here comes from an elderly man with acute or convalescent COVID-19.

This clone was observed a handful of times. J is TRBJ2-7 and V is TRBV18, with a weak D call TRBD1 (6 bases). Germline-derived CDR1 and CDR2 are KGHSH and LQKENI. The length of the CDR3 is 13 residues. Trimming took 3 bases from V and 3 from J, leaving 9 bases between them. The chain's CDR3 is CASSPADSYEQYF. Here the CDR3 DNA reads TGTGCCAGCTCACCCGCGGACAGCTACGAGCAGTACTTC.

This clone was detected only a few times. The gene calls are TRBV27 and TRBJ1-2, with TRBD1 identical over 9 bases. The trim removed 8 bases at V and 8 bases at J, leaving 9 bases unmatched. CDR3 length equals 13 residues. Germline CDR1 is MNHEY and CDR2 is SMNVEV (reference sequence). In DNA, the CDR3 is TGTGCCAGCGGCGTACAGGGGGCGAAAGGCTACACCTTC. The encoded protein is CASGVQGAKGYTF.

There are a few counts of this clone. V and J are TRBV5-4 and TRBJ2-7; TRBD2 matches 8 bases. The CDR3 covers 12 residues. The ends lost 4 bases at V and 6 bases at J; junction bases unmatched: 3. CDR1 and CDR2 from the germline V gene are SGHNT and YYREEE (reference sequence). CDR3 bases: TGTGCCAGCAGCCGGGGGGGGGCCGAGCAGTACTTC. This translates into CASSRGGAEQYF.

The chain has TRBV7-6 and TRBJ2-3; 9 positions agree with TRBD1. V gave up 6 bases and J gave up 0 bases; unmatched junction bases: 7. The CDR3 consists of 16 residues. Per germline, CDR1 SGHVS and CDR2 FNYEAQ. CDR3 loop: CASSPNRGQSTDTQYF. The DNA of the CDR3 is TGTGCCAGCAGTCCGAACAGGGGGCAAAGCACAGATACGCAGTATTTT.

This rearrangement joins TRBV4-1 to TRBJ2-5, with a tentative D call TRBD1 (5 bases). The CDR3 extends over 16 amino acids. The V gene lost 0 bases and the J gene lost 0 bases, with 11 bases spanning the gap. CDR1 and CDR2 from the germline V gene are MGHRA and YSYEKL. This CDR3 reads CASSQDLAGYQETQYF. The CDR3 bases are TGCGCCAGCAGCCAAGATCTGGCAGGGTACCAAGAGACCCAGTACTTC.

The chain couples TRBV4-2 to TRBJ1-1; D ambiguous. Between the trimmed V and J ends, which lost 1 base and 1 base, there was a span of 10 bases. The CDR3 is 15 residues long. Looked up from germline, CDR1 is LGHNA and CDR2 is YNFKEQ. This CDR3 reads CASSQGFRGNTEAFF. As DNA, the CDR3 is TGTGCCAGCAGCCAAGGATTCCGGGGGAACACTGAAGCTTTCTTT.

The V gene is TRBV6-5, the J gene TRBJ2-7; 7 nucleotides line up with TRBD1. Germline CDR1 MNHEY, CDR2 SVGAGI. This CDR3 is built from 14 residues. V gave up 0 bases and J gave up 3 bases; unmatched junction bases: 2. In DNA form, the CDR3 reads TGTGCCAGCAGTTACTCTCGGACAGGCTACGAGCAGTACTTC. Encoded protein: CASSYSRTGYEQYF.

This chain uses TRBV18 with TRBJ1-1, with D unresolved. Germline V gene data show CDR1 as KGHSH and CDR2 as LQKENI. Between the trimmed V and J ends, which lost 2 bases and 4 bases, there was a span of 17 bases. The CDR3 has 16 amino acids. This CDR3 is CASSPGMRARGTEAFF. As DNA, the CDR3 is TGTGCCAGCTCACCAGGGATGAGGGCTCGGGGCACTGAAGCTTTCTTT.

The chain couples TRBV19 to TRBJ2-7, with TRBD1 matching 10 bases. V trimming: 4 bases; J trimming: 4 bases; junction bases outside the gene matches: 10. Germline assignment: CDR1 LNHDA and CDR2 SQIVND (reference sequence). This CDR3 has 16 residues. CDR3 protein: CASSTRQGASGYEQYF. The CDR3 region has the DNA TGTGCCAGTAGTACACGACAGGGGGCGTCGGGGTACGAGCAGTACTTC.

This chain links TRBV5-1 with TRBJ2-6; D is unresolved. The CDR3 totals 14 residues. Germline V gene lookup returns CDR1 SGHRS and CDR2 YFSETQ. The V end lost 5 bases, the J end lost 2 bases, and 8 bases lay between the germline ends. CDR3 coding DNA: TGCGCCAGCAGTCCCTCCCCTGGGGCCAACGTCCTGACTTTC. Residues: CASSPSPGANVLTF.

The chain recombines TRBV6-2 or TRBV6-3 with TRBJ1-2; D may be TRBD1 (5 bases). The V and J ends lost 5 bases and 8 bases respectively, with 15 bases between them. The CDR3 runs to 13 residues. Germline CDR1 and CDR2: MNHEY and SVGEGT. CDR3 loop: CASSPDSFGGYTF. CDR3 in DNA: TGTGCCAGCAGTCCCGACAGTTTCGGGGGCTACACCTTC.

In this sample, this clone turned up a few times. The chain combines TRBV19 with TRBJ2-7, with D possibly matching TRBD1 (6 bases). From germline, CDR1 is LNHDA and CDR2 SQIVND (reference sequence). The ends were cut back, 1 base at V and 4 bases at J, with 14 bases in the middle. The CDR3 spans 15 residues. The CDR3 reads CASSIVGGVPYEQYF. The CDR3, as DNA: TGTGCCAGTAGTATAGTTGGGGGCGTTCCGTACGAGCAGTACTTC.

The chain combines TRBV7-9 with TRBJ2-1; D gene ambiguous. Trimming left V 4 bases short and J 0 bases short, with 10 bases between. The CDR3 has 15 amino acids. The V gene's germline CDR1 is SEHNR and CDR2 FQNEAQ (reference sequence). Written as DNA, the CDR3 is TGTGCCAGCAGCTACGACTTGACCTCCTACAATGAGCAGTTCTTC. It is translated as CASSYDLTSYNEQFF.

The chain is built from TRBV5-4 and TRBJ1-1; D is unclear. CDR3 length: 14 amino acids. Germline CDR1 is SGHNT and CDR2 is YYREEE (reference sequence). V gave up 4 bases and J gave up 6 bases, with 16 bases separating them. CDR3 in amino acids: CASSRKSGGAEAFF. For the CDR3, the DNA is TGTGCCAGCAGCCGAAAGTCGGGTGGCGCTGAAGCTTTCTTT.

The chain is built from TRBV11-2 and TRBJ2-6, with a weak D call TRBD2 (5 bases). The germline V and J ends were trimmed by 4 bases and 0 bases, with 7 bases remaining between them. The CDR3 sequence is 15 residues long. Per the germline V gene, CDR1 is SGHAT and CDR2 is FQNNGV. The DNA for the CDR3 is TGTGCCAGCAGCTCACTAGTCTCTGGGGCCAACGTCCTGACTTTC. This gives the protein CASSSLVSGANVLTF.

CDR3 residues: CASSQVERGLGTDTQYF. The CDR3 DNA is TGTGCCAGCAGCCAAGTCGAAAGAGGACTAGGCACAGATACGCAGTATTTT. The rearrangement joins TRBV3-1 (or the pseudogene TRBV3-2) to TRBJ2-3; 7 bases match TRBD2. With V trimmed by 1 base and J by 1 base, 8 bases remained unmatched. The germline V gene encodes CDR1 LGHDT and CDR2 YNNKEL (reference sequence). This CDR3 is built from 17 residues.

The rearrangement links TRBV5-4 to TRBJ1-2; 9 bases line up with TRBD1. Per germline, CDR1 SGHNT and CDR2 YYREEE (reference sequence). There are 13 residues in the CDR3. V was pared by 1 base and J by 8 bases, with 3 bases of the junction left unmatched. The CDR3 sequence is CASSLTGGVGYTF. The CDR3 nucleotides read TGTGCCAGCAGCTTGACAGGGGGCGTGGGCTACACCTTC.

V usage is TRBV28 and J usage is TRBJ2-1, with 7 positions matching TRBD2. The CDR3 covers 15 residues. CDR1 is MDHEN and CDR2 is SYDVKM in the germline V gene. V shed 2 bases and J 3 bases; nucleotides not matched to a gene: 4. CDR3 in amino acids: CASSLGGEIYNEQFF. CDR3 bases: TGTGCCAGCAGTTTAGGGGGGGAGATCTACAATGAGCAGTTCTTC. The full variable domain, with the rest looked up from reference TRBV28 and TRBJ2-1, is DVKVTQSSRYLVKRTGEKVFLECVQDMDHENMFWYRQDPGLGLRLIYFSYDVKMKEKGDIPEGYSVSREKKERFSLILESASTNQTSMYLCASSLGGEIYNEQFFGPGTRLTVL.

The V gene is TRBV18, the J gene TRBJ2-3; the D gene is possibly TRBD2 (6 bases). Germline V lookup: CDR1 KGHSH, CDR2 LQKENI. Trimming removed 3 bases from V and 6 bases from J, with 10 bases in between. The CDR3 is made up of 13 amino acids. CDR3: CASSPTSLDTQYF. Written as DNA, the CDR3 is TGTGCCAGCTCACCGACTAGTCTGGATACGCAGTATTTT.

The chain combines TRBV5-6 with TRBJ1-3; possible D gene TRBD1, 5 bases. This CDR3 spans 15 amino acids. Trimming stripped 4 bases from V and 0 bases from J, with 11 bases between. Germline CDR1 and CDR2: SGHDT and YYEEEE. The CDR3 region has the DNA TGTGCCAGCAGCATAGGACACCTCTCTGGAAACACCATATATTTT. Protein: CASSIGHLSGNTIYF.

This clone was detected once. The genes are TRBV6-1 and TRBJ2-7; 8 bases map to TRBD1. The CDR3 spans 16 residues. In germline, CDR1 is MNHNS, CDR2 SASEGT. V was clipped by 3 bases and J by 0 bases; unmatched bases: 7. CDR3: CASSDQTGTGSYEQYF. The CDR3 DNA sequence: TGTGCCAGCAGTGATCAAACCGGGACAGGCTCCTACGAGCAGTACTTC.

V usage is TRBV28 and J usage is TRBJ1-1; D unresolved. Trimming left V 4 bases short and J 2 bases short, with 8 bases between. This CDR3 is built from 13 residues. Germline loops: CDR1 MDHEN, CDR2 SYDVKM. The CDR3 region is CASSSGFNTEAFF. CDR3 bases: TGTGCCAGCAGTTCCGGGTTCAACACTGAAGCTTTCTTT. Using reference TRBV28 and TRBJ1-1 for the parts outside the CDR3, the full variable domain is DVKVTQSSRYLVKRTGEKVFLECVQDMDHENMFWYRQDPGLGLRLIYFSYDVKMKEKGDIPEGYSVSREKKERFSLILESASTNQTSMYLCASSSGFNTEAFFGQGTRLTVV.

This chain uses TRBV4-1 with TRBJ2-2; the D is unclear. V lost 1 base to trimming and J lost 1 base, with 7 bases between them. CDR1 is MGHRA and CDR2 is YSYEKL in the germline V gene. The CDR3 sequence is 15 residues long. CDR3 DNA: TGCGCCAGCAGCCAAGGAGGTGGGAACACCGGGGAGCTGTTTTTT. Its protein product is CASSQGGGNTGELFF.

This clone was picked up a small number of times. This chain links TRBV12-3 or TRBV12-4 with TRBJ1-1, with a tentative D call TRBD1 (5 bases). The CDR3 sequence is 12 residues long. Trimming removed 10 bases from V and 3 bases from J, with 12 bases in between. CDR3 sequence reads: CATKGLDTEAFF. CDR3 sequence (DNA): TGTGCCACCAAGGGGTTGGACACTGAAGCTTTCTTT.